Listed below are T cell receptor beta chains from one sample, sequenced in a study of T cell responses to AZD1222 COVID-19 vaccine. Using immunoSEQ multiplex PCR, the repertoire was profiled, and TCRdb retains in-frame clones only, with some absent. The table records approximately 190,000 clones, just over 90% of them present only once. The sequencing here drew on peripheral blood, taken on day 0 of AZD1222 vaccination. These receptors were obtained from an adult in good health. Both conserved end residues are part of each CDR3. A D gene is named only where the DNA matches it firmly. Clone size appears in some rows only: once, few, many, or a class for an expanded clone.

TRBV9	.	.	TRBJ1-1	CASSVTGITEAFF	TGTGCCAGCAGCGTTACAGGGATCACTGAAGCTTTCTTT
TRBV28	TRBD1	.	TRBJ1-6	CASSLLDRGNSPLHF	TGTGCCAGCAGTTTGCTGGACAGGGGTAATTCACCCCTCCACTTT
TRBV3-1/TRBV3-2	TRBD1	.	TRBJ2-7	CASSPTGFEQYF	TGTGCCAGCAGCCCGACAGGGTTCGAGCAGTACTTC
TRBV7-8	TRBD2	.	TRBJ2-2	CASSLRGSGWTGELFF	TGTGCCAGCAGCTTACGCGGGAGTGGTTGGACCGGGGAGCTGTTTTTT
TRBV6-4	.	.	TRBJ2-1	CASSDEGYNEQFF	TGTGCCAGCAGTGACGAGGGGTACAATGAGCAGTTCTTC
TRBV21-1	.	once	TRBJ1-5	CASSNRGQPQHF	TGTGCCAGCAGCAACCGGGGGCAGCCCCAGCATTTT
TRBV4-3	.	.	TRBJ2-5	CASSQLGNSGQETQYF	TGCGCCAGCAGCCAGCTTGGGAACAGCGGACAAGAGACCCAGTACTTC
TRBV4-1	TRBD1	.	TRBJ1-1	CASSQPDRETEAFF	TGCGCCAGCAGCCAGCCCGACAGGGAGACTGAAGCTTTCTTT
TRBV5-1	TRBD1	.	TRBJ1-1	CASSPNRGRVEAFF	TGCGCCAGCAGCCCGAACAGGGGGCGCGTTGAAGCTTTCTTT
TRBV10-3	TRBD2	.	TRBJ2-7	CAISDAGGTVYEQYF	TGTGCCATCAGTGACGCGGGGGGTACCGTCTACGAGCAGTACTTC
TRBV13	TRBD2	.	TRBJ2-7	CASSLISSGRFYEQYF	TGTGCCAGCAGCTTGATTTCTAGCGGGAGGTTCTACGAGCAGTACTTC
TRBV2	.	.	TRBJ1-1	CASSHKGGARTEAFF	TGTGCCAGCTCCCATAAGGGGGGCGCGCGCACTGAAGCTTTCTTT
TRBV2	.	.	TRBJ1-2	CASSEGFADGYTF	TGTGCCAGCAGTGAGGGGTTTGCCGATGGCTACACCTTC
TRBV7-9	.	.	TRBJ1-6	CASSLVRQGPSSYNSPLHF	TGTGCCAGCAGCTTAGTCCGTCAGGGCCCCAGCTCCTATAATTCACCCCTCCACTTT
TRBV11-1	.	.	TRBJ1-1	CASSLAEGRTEAFF	TGTGCCAGCAGCTTAGCGGAAGGGCGGACTGAAGCTTTCTTT
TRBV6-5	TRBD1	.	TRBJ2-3	CASRDGTATDTQYF	TGTGCCAGCAGGGACGGGACAGCCACAGATACGCAGTATTTT
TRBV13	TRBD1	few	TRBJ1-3	CASSLRRGRQGASGNTIYF	TGTGCCAGCAGCTTACGGCGGGGTCGACAGGGGGCTTCTGGAAACACCATATATTTT
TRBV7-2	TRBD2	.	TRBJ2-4	CASSSHGGIQYF	TGTGCCAGCAGCTCACACGGGGGGATTCAGTACTTC
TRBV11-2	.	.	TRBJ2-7	CASSLGTSYEQYF	TGTGCCAGCAGCTTGGGCACTTCCTACGAGCAGTACTTC
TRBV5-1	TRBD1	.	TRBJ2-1	CASSRGQGDEQFF	TGCGCCAGCAGCCGGGGACAGGGTGATGAGCAGTTCTTC
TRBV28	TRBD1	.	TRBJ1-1	CASSQGQGRRTEAFF	TGTGCCAGCAGCCAGGGACAGGGGAGGAGGACTGAAGCTTTCTTT
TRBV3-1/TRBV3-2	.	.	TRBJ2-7	CASSLGAYEQYF	TGTGCCAGCAGCCTCGGGGCCTACGAGCAGTACTTC
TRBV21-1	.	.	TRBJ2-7	CASSPPGLLTYEQYF	TGTGCCAGCAGCCCTCCGGGACTGTTAACCTACGAGCAGTACTTC
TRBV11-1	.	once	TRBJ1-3	CASARWSSGNTIYF	TGTGCCAGCGCCAGGTGGAGCTCTGGAAACACCATATATTTT
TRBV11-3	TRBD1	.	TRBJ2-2	CASSKTGTGGTGELFF	TGTGCCAGCAGCAAAACCGGGACAGGGGGCACCGGGGAGCTGTTTTTT
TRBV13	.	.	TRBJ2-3	CASSSQGRADTQYF	TGTGCCAGCAGCTCCCAGGGGAGGGCAGATACGCAGTATTTT
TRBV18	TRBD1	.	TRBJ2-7	CASSGQTYEQYF	TGTGCCAGCTCGGGACAGACATACGAGCAGTACTTC
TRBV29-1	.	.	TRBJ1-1	CSVEDYRRDTDSNTEAFF	TGCAGCGTTGAAGATTACCGCCGGGACACCGATTCGAACACTGAAGCTTTCTTT
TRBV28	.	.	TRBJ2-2	CASSSMGPSNTGELFF	TGTGCCAGCAGTTCAATGGGACCTTCGAACACCGGGGAGCTGTTTTTT
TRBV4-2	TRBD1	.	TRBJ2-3	CASSLGTASSTDTQYF	TGTGCCAGCAGCCTCGGGACAGCCTCTAGCACAGATACGCAGTATTTT
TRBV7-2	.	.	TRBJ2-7	CASSLALPTSSYEQYF	TGTGCCAGCAGCTTAGCTTTACCAACTAGCTCCTACGAGCAGTACTTC
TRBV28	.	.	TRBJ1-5	CASSLRVRVTYQPQHF	TGTGCCAGCAGTTTAAGGGTCCGGGTCACTTATCAGCCCCAGCATTTT
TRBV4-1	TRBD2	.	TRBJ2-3	CASSQEAGLAESTDTQYF	TGCGCCAGCAGCCAAGAAGCCGGACTAGCGGAAAGCACAGATACGCAGTATTTT
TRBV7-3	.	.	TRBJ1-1	CASSLTLGATTEAFF	TGTGCCAGCAGCTTAACTCTGGGGGCGACCACTGAAGCTTTCTTT
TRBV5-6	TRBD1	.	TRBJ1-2	CASSPDRGRGGYTF	TGTGCCAGCAGCCCGGACAGGGGGCGGGGTGGCTACACCTTC
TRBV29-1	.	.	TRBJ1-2	CSVFGREYGYTF	TGCAGCGTTTTCGGCAGGGAGTATGGCTACACCTTC
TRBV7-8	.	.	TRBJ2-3	CASSLVRTDTQYF	TGTGCCAGCAGCTTAGTGAGGACAGATACGCAGTATTTT
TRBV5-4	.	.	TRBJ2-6	CASRGTFSGANVLTF	TGTGCCAGCAGGGGGACTTTCTCTGGGGCCAACGTCCTGACTTTC
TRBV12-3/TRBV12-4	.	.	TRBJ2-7	CASRYTTSYEQYF	TGTGCCAGCCGATACACCACCAGCTACGAGCAGTACTTC